This entry describes one TCR beta chain. The data were taken from a study of T-cell reconstitution after alpha-beta-depleted transplantation in children. A library of TCRbeta sequences, prepared with unique molecular identifiers, was generated. TCRdb analysed the PCR reads with MiXCR anew, one entry per CDR3 protein. The sample has approximately 350,000 distinct CDR3 sequences; 9% to 12% are singletons. Germline CDR1 and CDR2: LGHDT and YNNKEL (reference sequence). This CDR3 has 18 amino acids. The ends were cut back, 1 base at V and 5 bases at J, with 23 bases in the middle. Sequencing used PBMCs from the stem cell graft donor, obtained from the stem cell graft. The chain uses TRBV3-1 and TRBJ2-5; unclear D gene. This receptor was obtained from a human donor who donated a stem cell graft to a child with acute lymphoblastic leukemia. CDR3 region: CASSQVVERQAEGETQYF. The CDR3 DNA reads TGTGCCAGCAGCCAAGTAGTCGAGCGTCAGGCCGAAGGCGAGACCCAGTACTTC.